The 11 T cell receptor beta chains below all came from one sample that was sequenced in a study of blood T cell repertoires in COVID-19 (TCRdb year 2020). Library generation was performed with the immunoSEQ multiplex PCR assay. Drawn from immuneACCESS, this table holds only the in-frame rearrangements with V and J called that TCRdb kept. Clones are partly lost; checked studies trace under half to an unresolved V gene and leave the rest unexplained. This sample lists over 90,000 clones; about four fifths were detected once. The ten largest clones represent almost 7% of the sample. Material: peripheral blood. The receptors stem from a man in his fifties with active or convalescent COVID-19.

The V call is TRBV6-5, the J call TRBJ2-7; D is possibly TRBD1 (6 bases). The CDR3 has 15 residues. The ends were cut back, 6 bases at V and 4 bases at J, with 19 bases in the middle. The V gene's germline CDR1 is MNHEY and CDR2 SVGAGI. The CDR3 sequence is CASRWMRGSVYEQYF. CDR3 DNA: TGTGCCAGCAGATGGATGAGGGGGTCTGTATACGAGCAGTACTTC.

The chain is built from TRBV6-1 and TRBJ2-1; the match to TRBD2 covers 10 bases. The V and J ends lost 4 bases and 7 bases, in that order; junction bases with no gene match: 10. Per germline, CDR1 MNHNS and CDR2 SASEGT. The CDR3 totals 16 residues. CDR3 sequence reads: CASSAPRSGGANEQFF. The CDR3 DNA follows: TGTGCCAGCAGTGCCCCGAGAAGCGGGGGGGCAAATGAGCAGTTCTTC.

This clone was seen a handful of times. This chain links TRBV5-6 with TRBJ2-4; tentative D call: TRBD2 (6 bases). The CDR3 loop spans 15 amino acids. Germline V gene lookup returns CDR1 SGHDT and CDR2 YYEEEE. The germline V and J ends were trimmed by 4 bases and 8 bases, with 19 bases remaining between them. The CDR3 bases are TGTGCCAGCAGCCAGAAAGGAGGGAGGTTCGACATTCAGTACTTC. As protein: CASSQKGGRFDIQYF.

The rearrangement links TRBV6-5 to TRBJ1-2; 8 bases line up with TRBD1. The CDR3 covers 15 residues. Per germline, CDR1 MNHEY and CDR2 SVGAGI. With V trimmed by 6 bases and J by 3 bases, 9 bases remained unmatched. The CDR3 reads CASSQTGQADYGYTF. The CDR3 bases are TGTGCCAGCAGCCAGACGGGACAGGCGGACTATGGCTACACCTTC.

This sequence joins TRBV3-1 (or the pseudogene TRBV3-2) and TRBJ2-3; 9 nucleotides agree with TRBD2. The CDR3 is 16 amino acids. V trimming: 4 bases; J trimming: 5 bases; junction bases outside the gene matches: 10. From germline, CDR1 is LGHDT and CDR2 YNNKEL (reference sequence). The CDR3: CASSRNLAGSGDTQYF. CDR3 coding DNA: TGTGCCAGCAGCCGCAACCTAGCGGGGTCCGGAGATACGCAGTATTTT.

For the CDR3, the DNA is TGTGCCAGCAGCCAAGATATACAGGGGCGATCACCCCTCCACTTT. Encoded protein: CASSQDIQGRSPLHF. The chain joins TRBV3-1 (or the pseudogene TRBV3-2) to TRBJ1-6; 7 nucleotides match TRBD1. The V segment lost 0 bases and the J segment 10 bases; nucleotides outside the gene matches: 6. Germline V lookup: CDR1 LGHDT, CDR2 YNNKEL (reference sequence). The CDR3 contains 15 residues.

This chain joins TRBV2 and TRBJ1-1; D call uncertain. The CDR3 length is 14 residues. In germline, CDR1 is SNHLY, CDR2 FYNNEI. V was pared by 4 bases and J by 11 bases, with 20 bases between. The CDR3 bases are TGTGCCAGCAGTGGCCCGACTGGAACGGGTAGGGCTTTCTTT. Translated: CASSGPTGTGRAFF.

This clone has a handful of counts. The V and J genes are TRBV18 and TRBJ1-6; 8 positions agree with TRBD1. The germline V gene has CDR1 KGHSH and CDR2 LQKENI. The CDR3 covers 15 residues. The trim removed 0 bases at V and 11 bases at J, leaving 6 bases unmatched. DNA for the CDR3: TGTGCCAGCTCACCACCACCCGGGACAGGTACACCCCTCCACTTT. As protein: CASSPPPGTGTPLHF.

This clone is a singleton in its sample. The chain combines TRBV9 with TRBJ1-1; TRBD1 aligns across 7 bases. V lost 3 bases, J lost 0 bases, and 8 bases stayed unmatched. Per the germline V gene, CDR1 is SGDLS and CDR2 is YYNGEE. This CDR3 is built from 16 residues. The CDR3 protein is CASSARQGSMNTEAFF. The DNA of the CDR3 is TGTGCCAGCAGCGCCCGACAGGGCTCGATGAACACTGAAGCTTTCTTT.

V is TRBV13 and J is TRBJ2-7, with 8 bases that match TRBD1. With 5 bases clipped from V and 3 bases from J, the junction kept 6 bases outside the gene matches. Germline loops: CDR1 PRHDT, CDR2 FYEKMQ (reference sequence). CDR3 length equals 14 residues. As DNA, the CDR3 is TGTGCCAGCAGCCTGTCGGACAGGGACTACGAGCAGTACGTC. Translation gives CASSLSDRDYEQYV.

Only a few counts were recorded for this clone. The rearrangement uses TRBV7-6 and TRBJ2-3; no clear D. V dropped 4 bases and J dropped 6 bases, with 14 bases sitting between them. The CDR3 is 14 residues long. The germline CDR1 and CDR2 sequences are SGHVS and FNYEAQ. The CDR3 nucleotides are TGTGCCAGCAGCTCCCAGAGCTCCGGGGATACGCAGTATTTT. Translated, it gives CASSSQSSGDTQYF.